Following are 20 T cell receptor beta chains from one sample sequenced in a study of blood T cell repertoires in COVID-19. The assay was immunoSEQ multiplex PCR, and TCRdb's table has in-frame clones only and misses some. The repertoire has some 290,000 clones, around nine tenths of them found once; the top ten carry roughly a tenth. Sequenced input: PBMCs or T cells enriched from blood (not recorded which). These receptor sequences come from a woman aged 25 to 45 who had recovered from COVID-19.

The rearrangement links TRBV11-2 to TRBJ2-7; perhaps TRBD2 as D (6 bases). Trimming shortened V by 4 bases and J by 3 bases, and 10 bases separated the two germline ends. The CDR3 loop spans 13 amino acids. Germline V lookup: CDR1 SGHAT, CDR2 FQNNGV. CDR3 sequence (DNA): TGTGCCAGCAGCTGGGGACTGAACTACGAGCAGTACTTC. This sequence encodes CASSWGLNYEQYF.

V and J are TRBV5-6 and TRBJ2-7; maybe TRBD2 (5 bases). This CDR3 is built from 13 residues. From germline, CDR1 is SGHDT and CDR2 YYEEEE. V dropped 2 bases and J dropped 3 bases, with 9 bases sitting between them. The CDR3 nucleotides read TGTGCCAGCAGCTTAGCGGAGGACTACGAGCAGTACTTC. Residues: CASSLAEDYEQYF.

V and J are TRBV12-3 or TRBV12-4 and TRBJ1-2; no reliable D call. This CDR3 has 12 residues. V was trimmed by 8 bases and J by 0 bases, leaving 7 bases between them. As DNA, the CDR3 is TGTGCCAGCCTCTTTTCTAACTATGGCTACACCTTC. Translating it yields CASLFSNYGYTF.

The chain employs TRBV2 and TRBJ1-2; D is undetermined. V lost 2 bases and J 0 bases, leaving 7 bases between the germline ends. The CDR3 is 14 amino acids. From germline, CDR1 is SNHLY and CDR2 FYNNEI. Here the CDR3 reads CASSESTANYGYTF. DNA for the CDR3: TGTGCCAGCAGTGAAAGCACAGCTAACTATGGCTACACCTTC.

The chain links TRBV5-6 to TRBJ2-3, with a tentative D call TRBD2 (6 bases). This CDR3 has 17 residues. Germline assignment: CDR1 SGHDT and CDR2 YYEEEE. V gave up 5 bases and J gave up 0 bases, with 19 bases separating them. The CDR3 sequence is CASSSYISGSSTDTQYF. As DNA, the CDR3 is TGTGCCAGCAGTTCTTATATTAGCGGCTCTAGCACAGATACGCAGTATTTT.

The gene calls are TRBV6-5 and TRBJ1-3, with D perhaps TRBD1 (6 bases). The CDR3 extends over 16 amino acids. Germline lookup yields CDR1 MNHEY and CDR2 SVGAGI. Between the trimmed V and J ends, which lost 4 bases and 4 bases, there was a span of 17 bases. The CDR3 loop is CASSSAPGGGGNTIYF. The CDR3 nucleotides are TGTGCCAGCAGTTCCGCGCCGGGAGGGGGAGGAAACACCATATATTTT.

This CDR3 reads CASSNGVGSYNEQFF. The CDR3 DNA reads as TGTGCCAGCAGTAACGGGGTTGGAAGTTACAATGAGCAGTTCTTC. This chain uses TRBV6-5 with TRBJ2-1; D might be TRBD2 (5 bases). This CDR3 region has 15 residues. CDR1 MNHEY and CDR2 SVGAGI come from the germline V gene. Deletions cut 5 bases from V and 4 bases from J, with 15 bases between.

CDR3 protein: CSANSGEKLFF. DNA for the CDR3: TGCAGTGCTAACTCGGGTGAAAAACTGTTTTTT. The chain is built from TRBV20-1 and TRBJ1-4; D is undetermined. V was trimmed by 4 bases and J by 7 bases, leaving 7 bases between them. There are 11 residues in the CDR3. Germline V gives CDR1 DFQATT, CDR2 SNEGSKA (reference sequence).

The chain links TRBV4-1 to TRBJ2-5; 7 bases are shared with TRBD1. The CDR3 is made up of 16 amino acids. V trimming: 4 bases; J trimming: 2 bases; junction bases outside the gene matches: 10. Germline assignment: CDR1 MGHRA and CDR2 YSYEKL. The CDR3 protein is CASSLSLGTEQETQYF. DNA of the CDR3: TGCGCCAGCAGCCTAAGCCTGGGGACAGAGCAAGAGACCCAGTACTTC.

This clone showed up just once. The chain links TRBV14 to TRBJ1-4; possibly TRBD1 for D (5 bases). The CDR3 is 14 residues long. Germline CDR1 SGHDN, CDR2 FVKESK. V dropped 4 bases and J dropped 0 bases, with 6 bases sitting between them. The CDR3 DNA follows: TGTGCCAGCAGCCGACAGACAACTAATGAAAAACTGTTTTTT. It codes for CASSRQTTNEKLFF.

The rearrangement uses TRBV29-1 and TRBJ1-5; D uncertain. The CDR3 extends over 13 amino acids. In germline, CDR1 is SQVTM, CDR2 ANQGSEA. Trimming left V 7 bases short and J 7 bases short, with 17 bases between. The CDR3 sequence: CSAREGMGQPQHF. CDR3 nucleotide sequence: TGCAGCGCTCGGGAGGGAATGGGGCAGCCCCAGCATTTT.

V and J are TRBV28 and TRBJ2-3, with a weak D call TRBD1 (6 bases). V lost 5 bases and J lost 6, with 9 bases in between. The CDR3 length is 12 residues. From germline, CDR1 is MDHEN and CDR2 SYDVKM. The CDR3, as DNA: TGTGCCAGCAGTCCGGACAGTGATACGCAGTATTTT. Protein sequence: CASSPDSDTQYF.

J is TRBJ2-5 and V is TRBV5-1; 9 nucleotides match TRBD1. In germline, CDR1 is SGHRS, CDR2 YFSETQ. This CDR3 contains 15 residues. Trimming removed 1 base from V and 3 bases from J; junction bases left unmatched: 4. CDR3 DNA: TGCGCCAGCAGCTTGTGGGACAGGGATGAAGAGACCCAGTACTTC. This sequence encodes CASSLWDRDEETQYF.

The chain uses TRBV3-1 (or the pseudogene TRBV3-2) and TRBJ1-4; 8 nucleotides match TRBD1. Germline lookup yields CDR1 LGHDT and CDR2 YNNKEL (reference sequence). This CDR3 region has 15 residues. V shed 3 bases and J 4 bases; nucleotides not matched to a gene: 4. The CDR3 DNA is TGTGCCAGCAGCCACAGGACAGGGCGTAATGAAAAACTGTTTTTT. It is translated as CASSHRTGRNEKLFF.

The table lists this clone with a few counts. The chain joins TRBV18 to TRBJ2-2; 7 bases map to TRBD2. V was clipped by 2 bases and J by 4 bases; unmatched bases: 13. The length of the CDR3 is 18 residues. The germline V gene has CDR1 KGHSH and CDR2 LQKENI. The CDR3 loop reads CASSPRSPGGSGTGELFF. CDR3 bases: TGTGCCAGCTCACCAAGGTCCCCTGGCGGGAGCGGCACCGGGGAGCTGTTTTTT.

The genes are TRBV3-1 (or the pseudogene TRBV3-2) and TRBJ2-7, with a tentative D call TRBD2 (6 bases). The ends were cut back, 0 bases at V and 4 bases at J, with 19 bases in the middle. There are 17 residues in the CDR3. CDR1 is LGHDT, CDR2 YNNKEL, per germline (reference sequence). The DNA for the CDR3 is TGTGCCAGCAGCCAAGATAGTAAGGGGCGGGGTTGGTACGAGCAGTACTTC. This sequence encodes CASSQDSKGRGWYEQYF.

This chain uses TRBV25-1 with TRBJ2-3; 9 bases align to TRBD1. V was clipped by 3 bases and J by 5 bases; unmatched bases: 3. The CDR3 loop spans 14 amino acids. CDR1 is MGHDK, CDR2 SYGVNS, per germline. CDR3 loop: CASSDGTGRDTQYF. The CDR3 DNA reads TGTGCCAGCAGTGATGGGACAGGGAGAGATACGCAGTATTTT.

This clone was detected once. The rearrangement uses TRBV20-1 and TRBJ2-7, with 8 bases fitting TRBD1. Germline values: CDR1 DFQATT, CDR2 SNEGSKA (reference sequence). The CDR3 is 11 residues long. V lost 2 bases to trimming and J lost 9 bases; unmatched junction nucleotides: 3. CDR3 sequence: CSARSDRGQYF. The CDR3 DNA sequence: TGCAGTGCTAGAAGCGACAGGGGGCAGTACTTC.

The CDR3 DNA reads as TGTGCCAGCAGCGTAGACTTACTCAATGAGCAGTTCTTC. Residues: CASSVDLLNEQFF. This chain links TRBV9 with TRBJ2-1, with D hard to call. The CDR3 is 13 amino acids. V dropped 0 bases and J dropped 6 bases, with 7 bases sitting between them. Per germline, CDR1 SGDLS and CDR2 YYNGEE.

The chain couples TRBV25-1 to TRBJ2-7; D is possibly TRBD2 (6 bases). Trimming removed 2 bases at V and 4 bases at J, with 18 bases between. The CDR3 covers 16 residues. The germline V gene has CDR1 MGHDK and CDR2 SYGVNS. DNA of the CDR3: TGTGCCAGCAGTGAAGGCGCCTTTGCGGGGTTTTACGAGCAGTACTTC. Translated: CASSEGAFAGFYEQYF.